This entry features one TCR beta chain sequence. Per the study methods: Estimated nucleated cell counts came from reference gene primer amplification. Sequenced by immunoSEQ multiplex PCR; TCRdb stores in-frame clones only, minus some. V, J and clone size are those of that table, while D and trimming were read from the DNA. The data hold 100,000 to 150,000 clones, with about 79% observed a single time. The data derive from a study of blood T cell repertoires in COVID-19. Whole-study context: Specimens from acute and convalescent COVID-19 originated in the United States, Italy and Spain. Nucleic acid was either cDNA or gDNA, and it came from T cells, B-cell-depleted T cells, or PBMCs.

The clonotype comes from a man aged 35 to 55 with active or convalescent COVID-19. The sample was peripheral blood.

In nucleotides, the CDR3 is TGCGCCAGCAGCTTGGAGAGGCGAAGCATTCAGTACTTC. This gives the protein CASSLERRSIQYF. The chain links TRBV5-1 to TRBJ2-4; D remains unclear. The CDR3 is 13 residues long. Looked up from germline, CDR1 is SGHRS and CDR2 is YFSETQ. Between the trimmed V and J ends, which lost 0 bases and 9 bases, there was a span of 10 bases.